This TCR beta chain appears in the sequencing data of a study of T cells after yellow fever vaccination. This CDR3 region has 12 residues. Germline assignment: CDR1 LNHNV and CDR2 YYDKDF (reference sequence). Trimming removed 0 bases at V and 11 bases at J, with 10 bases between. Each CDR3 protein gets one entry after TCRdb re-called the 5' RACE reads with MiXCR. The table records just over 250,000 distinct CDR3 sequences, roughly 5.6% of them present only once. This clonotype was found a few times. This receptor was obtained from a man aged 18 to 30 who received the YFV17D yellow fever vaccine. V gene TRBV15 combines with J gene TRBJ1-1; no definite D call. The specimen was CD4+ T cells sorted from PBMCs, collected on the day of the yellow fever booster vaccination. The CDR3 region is CATSRDQQRAFF. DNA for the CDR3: TGTGCCACCAGCAGAGATCAACAACGGGCTTTCTTT. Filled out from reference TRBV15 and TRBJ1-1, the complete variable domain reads DAMVIQNPRYQVTQFGKPVTLSCSQTLNHNVMYWYQQKSSQAPKLLFHYYDKDFNNEADTPDNFQSRRPNTSFCFLDIRSPGLGDTAMYLCATSRDQQRAFFGQGTRLTVV.